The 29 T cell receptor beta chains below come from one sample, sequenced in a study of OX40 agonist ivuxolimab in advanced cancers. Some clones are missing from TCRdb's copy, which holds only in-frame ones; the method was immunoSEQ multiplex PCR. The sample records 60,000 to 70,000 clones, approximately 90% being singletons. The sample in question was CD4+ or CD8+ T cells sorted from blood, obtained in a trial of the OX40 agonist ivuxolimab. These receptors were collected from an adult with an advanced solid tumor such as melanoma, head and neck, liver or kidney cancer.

The CDR3 loop is CSVRIFPILGELFF. The CDR3 coding sequence is TGCAGCGTTCGGATCTTCCCGATCTTGGGGGAGCTGTTTTTT. V is TRBV29-1 and J is TRBJ2-2; D is uncertain. The CDR3 spans 14 residues. In germline, CDR1 is SQVTM, CDR2 ANQGSEA. V lost 5 bases, J lost 8 bases, and 18 bases lay in between.

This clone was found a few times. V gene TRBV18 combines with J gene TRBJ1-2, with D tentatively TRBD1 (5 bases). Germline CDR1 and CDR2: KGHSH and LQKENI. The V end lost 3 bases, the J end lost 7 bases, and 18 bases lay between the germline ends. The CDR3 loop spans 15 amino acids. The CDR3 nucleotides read TGTGCCAGCTCACCGCTGGGGACGGGTCTGGGTGGCTACACCTTC. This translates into CASSPLGTGLGGYTF.

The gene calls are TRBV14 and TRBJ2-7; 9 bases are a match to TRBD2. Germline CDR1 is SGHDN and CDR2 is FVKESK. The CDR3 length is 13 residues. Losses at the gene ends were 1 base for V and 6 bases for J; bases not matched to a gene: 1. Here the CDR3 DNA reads TGTGCCAGCAGCCAAGTGACTAGCGGCGAGCAGTACTTC. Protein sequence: CASSQVTSGEQYF.

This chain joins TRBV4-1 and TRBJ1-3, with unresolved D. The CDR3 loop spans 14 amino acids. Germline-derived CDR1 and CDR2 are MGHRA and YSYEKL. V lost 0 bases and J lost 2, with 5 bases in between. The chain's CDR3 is CASSQDFAGNTIYF. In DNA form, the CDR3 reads TGCGCCAGCAGCCAAGATTTCGCTGGAAACACCATATATTTT.

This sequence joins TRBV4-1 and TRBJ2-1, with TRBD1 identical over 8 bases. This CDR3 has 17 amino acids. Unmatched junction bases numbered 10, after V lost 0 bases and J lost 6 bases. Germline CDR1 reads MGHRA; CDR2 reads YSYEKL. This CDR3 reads CASSQDWLQGAGNEQFF. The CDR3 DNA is TGCGCCAGCAGCCAAGATTGGCTGCAGGGGGCCGGCAATGAGCAGTTCTTC.

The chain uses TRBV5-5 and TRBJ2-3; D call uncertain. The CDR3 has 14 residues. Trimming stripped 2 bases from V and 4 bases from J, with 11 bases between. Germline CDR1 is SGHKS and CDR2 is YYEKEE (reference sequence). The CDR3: CASSLVPPPDTQYF. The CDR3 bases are TGTGCCAGCAGCTTAGTTCCCCCACCAGATACGCAGTATTTT.

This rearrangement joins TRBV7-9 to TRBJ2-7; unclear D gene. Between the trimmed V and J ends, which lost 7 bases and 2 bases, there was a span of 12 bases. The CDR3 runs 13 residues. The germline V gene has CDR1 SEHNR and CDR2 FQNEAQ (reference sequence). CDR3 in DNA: TGTGCCAGCAACTACGGAGCTCCCTACGAGCAGTACTTC. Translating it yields CASNYGAPYEQYF. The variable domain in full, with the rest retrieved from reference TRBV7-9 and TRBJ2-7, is DTGVSQNPRHKITKRGQNVTFRCDPISEHNRLYWYRQTLGQGPEFLTYFQNEAQLEKSRLLSDRFSAERPKGSFSTLEIQRTEQGDSAMYLCASNYGAPYEQYFGPGTRLTVT.

This chain's CDR3 is CAISEGGGNQPQHF. The CDR3 DNA reads as TGTGCCATCAGTGAAGGAGGAGGCAATCAGCCCCAGCATTTT. The V and J genes are TRBV10-3 and TRBJ1-5; D unresolved. V lost 3 bases to trimming and J lost 2 bases, with 8 bases between them. The CDR3 has 14 amino acids. Germline V gene data show CDR1 as ENHRY and CDR2 as SYGVKD.

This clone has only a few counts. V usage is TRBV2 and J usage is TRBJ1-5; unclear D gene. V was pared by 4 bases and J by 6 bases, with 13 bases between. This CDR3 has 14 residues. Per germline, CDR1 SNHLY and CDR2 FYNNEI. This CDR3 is CASSGGVAGQPQHF. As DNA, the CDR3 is TGTGCCAGCAGTGGGGGTGTAGCGGGTCAGCCCCAGCATTTT. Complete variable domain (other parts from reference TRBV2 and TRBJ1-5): EPEVTQTPSHQVTQMGQEVILRCVPISNHLYFYWYRQILGQKVEFLVSFYNNEISEKSEIFDDQFSVERPDGSNFTLKIRSTKLEDSAMYFCASSGGVAGQPQHFGDGTRLSIL.

The CDR3: CASSIWLNYPPGRNNEQFF. CDR3 nucleotides: TGTGCCAGTAGTATATGGCTCAACTATCCACCAGGGAGAAACAATGAGCAGTTCTTC. The chain employs TRBV19 and TRBJ2-1, with D perhaps being TRBD1 or TRBD2 (5 bases each). Trimming removed 2 bases at V and 5 bases at J, with 25 bases between. There are 19 residues in the CDR3. Germline CDR1 LNHDA, CDR2 SQIVND (reference sequence). Full variable domain (missing parts from reference TRBV19 and TRBJ2-1): DGGITQSPKYLFRKEGQNVTLSCEQNLNHDAMYWYRQDPGQGLRLIYYSQIVNDFQKGDIAEGYSVSREKKESFPLTVTSAQKNPTAFYLCASSIWLNYPPGRNNEQFFGPGTRLTVL.

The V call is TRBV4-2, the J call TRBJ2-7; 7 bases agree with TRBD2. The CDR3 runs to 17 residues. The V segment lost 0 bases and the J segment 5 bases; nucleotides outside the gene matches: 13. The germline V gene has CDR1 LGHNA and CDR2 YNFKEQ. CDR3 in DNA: TGTGCCAGCAGCCAAGACCCGTCCCGCGGGAGTTTAAACGAGCAGTACTTC. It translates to CASSQDPSRGSLNEQYF.

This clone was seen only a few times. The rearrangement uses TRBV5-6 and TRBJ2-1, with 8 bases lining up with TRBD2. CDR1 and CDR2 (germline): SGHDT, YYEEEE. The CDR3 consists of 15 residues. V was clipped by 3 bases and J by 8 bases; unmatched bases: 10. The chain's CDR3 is CASSWASGSLYEQFF. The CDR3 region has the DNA TGTGCCAGCAGCTGGGCTAGCGGGTCGTTATATGAGCAGTTCTTC.

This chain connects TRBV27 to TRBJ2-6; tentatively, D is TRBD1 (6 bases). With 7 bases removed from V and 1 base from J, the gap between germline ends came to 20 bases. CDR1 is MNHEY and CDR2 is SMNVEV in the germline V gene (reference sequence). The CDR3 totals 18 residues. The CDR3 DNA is TGTGCCAGCATTGGACCAGACAGGTTAAATTCTGGGGCCAACGTCCTGACTTTC. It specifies CASIGPDRLNSGANVLTF.

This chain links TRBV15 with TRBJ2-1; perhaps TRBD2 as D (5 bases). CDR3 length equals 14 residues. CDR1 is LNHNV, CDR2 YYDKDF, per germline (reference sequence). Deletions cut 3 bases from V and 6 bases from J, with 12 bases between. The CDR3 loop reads CATSSNLGGNEQFF. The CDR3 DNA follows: TGTGCCACCAGCAGTAACCTAGGAGGCAATGAGCAGTTCTTC.

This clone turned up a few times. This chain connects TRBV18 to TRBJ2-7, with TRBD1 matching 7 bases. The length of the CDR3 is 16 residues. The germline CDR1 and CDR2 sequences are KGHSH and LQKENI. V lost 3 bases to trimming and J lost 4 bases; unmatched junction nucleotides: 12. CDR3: CASSPRPSTGSYEQYF. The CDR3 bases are TGTGCCAGCTCACCCCGTCCTTCGACAGGGTCGTACGAGCAGTACTTC. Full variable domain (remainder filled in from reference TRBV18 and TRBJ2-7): NAGVMQNPRHLVRRRGQEARLRCSPMKGHSHVYWYRQLPEEGLKFMVYLQKENIIDESGMPKERFSAEFPKEGPSILRIQQVVRGDSAAYFCASSPRPSTGSYEQYFGPGTRLTVT.

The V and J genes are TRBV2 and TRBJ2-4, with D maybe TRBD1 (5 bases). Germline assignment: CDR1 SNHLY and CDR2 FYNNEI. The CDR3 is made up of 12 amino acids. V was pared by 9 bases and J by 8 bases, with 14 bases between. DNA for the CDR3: TGTGCCAGTGGTACCAGGGCGGACATTCAGTACTTC. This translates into CASGTRADIQYF.

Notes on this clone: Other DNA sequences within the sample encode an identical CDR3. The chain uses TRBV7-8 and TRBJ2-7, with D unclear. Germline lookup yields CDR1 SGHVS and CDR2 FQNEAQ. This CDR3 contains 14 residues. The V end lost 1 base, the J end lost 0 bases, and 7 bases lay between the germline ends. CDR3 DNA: TGTGCCAGCAGCTTAGGGGGTAACTCCTACGAGCAGTACTTC. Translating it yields CASSLGGNSYEQYF.

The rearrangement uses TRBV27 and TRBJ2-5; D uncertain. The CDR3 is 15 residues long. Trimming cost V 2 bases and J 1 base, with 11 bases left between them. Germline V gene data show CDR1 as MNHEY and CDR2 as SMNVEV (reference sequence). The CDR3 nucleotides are TGTGCCAGCAGTTTAGGAGTCAGTAGCCAAGAGACCCAGTACTTC. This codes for CASSLGVSSQETQYF.

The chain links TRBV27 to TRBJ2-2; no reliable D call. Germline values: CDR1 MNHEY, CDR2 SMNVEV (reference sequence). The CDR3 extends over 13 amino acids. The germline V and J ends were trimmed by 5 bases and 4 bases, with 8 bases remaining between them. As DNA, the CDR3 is TGTGCCAGCAGTCCTCCGGGCACCGGGGAGCTGTTTTTT. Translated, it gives CASSPPGTGELFF.

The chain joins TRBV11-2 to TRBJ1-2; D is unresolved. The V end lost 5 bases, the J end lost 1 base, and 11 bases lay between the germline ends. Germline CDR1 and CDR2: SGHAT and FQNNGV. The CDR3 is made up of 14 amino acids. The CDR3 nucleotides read TGTGCCAGCAGCACGCCCCCACGTAACTATGGCTACACCTTC. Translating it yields CASSTPPRNYGYTF.

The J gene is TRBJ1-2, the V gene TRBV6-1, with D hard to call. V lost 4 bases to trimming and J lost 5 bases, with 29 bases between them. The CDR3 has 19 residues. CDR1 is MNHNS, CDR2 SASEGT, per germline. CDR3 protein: CASSVLSAPYTVRTYGYTF. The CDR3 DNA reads TGTGCCAGCAGTGTGCTTTCGGCCCCCTACACGGTTAGGACGTATGGCTACACCTTC.

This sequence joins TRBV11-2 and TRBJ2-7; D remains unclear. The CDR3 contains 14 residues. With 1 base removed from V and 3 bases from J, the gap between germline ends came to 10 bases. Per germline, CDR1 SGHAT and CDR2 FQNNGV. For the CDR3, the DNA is TGTGCCAGCAGCTTAGTACAGTTTGACTACGAGCAGTACTTC. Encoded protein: CASSLVQFDYEQYF.

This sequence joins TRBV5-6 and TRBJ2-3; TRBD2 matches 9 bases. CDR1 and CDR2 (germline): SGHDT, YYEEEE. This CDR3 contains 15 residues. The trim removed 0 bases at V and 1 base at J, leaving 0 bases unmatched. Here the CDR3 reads CASSLGGRGTDTQYF. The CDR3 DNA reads TGTGCCAGCAGCTTGGGCGGGAGGGGCACAGATACGCAGTATTTT.

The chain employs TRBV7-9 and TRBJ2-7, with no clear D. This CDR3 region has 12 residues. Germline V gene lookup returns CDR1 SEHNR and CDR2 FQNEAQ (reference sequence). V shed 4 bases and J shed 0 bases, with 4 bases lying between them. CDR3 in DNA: TGTGCCAGCAGCTCGCTCTCCTACGAGCAGTACTTC. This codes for CASSSLSYEQYF.

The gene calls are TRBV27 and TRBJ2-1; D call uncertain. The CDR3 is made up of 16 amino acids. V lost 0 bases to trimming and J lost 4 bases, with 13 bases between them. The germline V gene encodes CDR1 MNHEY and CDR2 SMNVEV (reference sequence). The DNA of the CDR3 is TGTGCCAGCAGTTTATCTGGGCAAGTGGGATACAATGAGCAGTTCTTC. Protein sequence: CASSLSGQVGYNEQFF.

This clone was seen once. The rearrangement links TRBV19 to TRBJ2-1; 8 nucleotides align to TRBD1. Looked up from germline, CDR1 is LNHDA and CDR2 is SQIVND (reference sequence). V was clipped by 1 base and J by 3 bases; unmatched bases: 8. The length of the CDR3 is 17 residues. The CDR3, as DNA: TGTGCCAGTAGTATAGTCACGACAGGGGCCTTCTACAATGAGCAGTTCTTC. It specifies CASSIVTTGAFYNEQFF.

CDR3 protein: CAIRDRGPSTDTQYF. The DNA of the CDR3 is TGTGCCATCAGAGACAGGGGGCCAAGCACAGATACGCAGTATTTT. The chain recombines TRBV10-3 with TRBJ2-3, with 10 bases fitting TRBD1. The V gene's germline CDR1 is ENHRY and CDR2 SYGVKD. Trimming cost V 6 bases and J 0 bases; bases outside gene matches: 3. The CDR3 is 15 residues long.

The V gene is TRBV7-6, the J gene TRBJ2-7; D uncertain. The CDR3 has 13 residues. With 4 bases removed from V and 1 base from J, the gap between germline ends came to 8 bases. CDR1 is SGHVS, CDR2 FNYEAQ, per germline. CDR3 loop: CASSSGPSYEQYF. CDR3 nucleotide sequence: TGTGCCAGCAGCTCCGGCCCTTCCTACGAGCAGTACTTC.

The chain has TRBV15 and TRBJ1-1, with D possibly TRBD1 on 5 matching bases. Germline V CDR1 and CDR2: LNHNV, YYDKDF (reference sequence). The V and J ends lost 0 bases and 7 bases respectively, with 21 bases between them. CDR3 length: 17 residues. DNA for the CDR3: TGTGCCACCAGCAGAGAGAGAGAGGGACTGGACACAATTGAAGCTTTCTTT. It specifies CATSREREGLDTIEAFF.